These 24 T cell receptor beta chains originate from one sample sequenced in a study of neurological immune-mediated disorders (dated by TCRdb to the late 2010s). The library was built by means of 5' RACE. Sequencing was carried out with an Illumina HiSeq 2500. Clones were called with MiXCR by TCRdb after fastp trimmed the public reads at Q25, and only in-frame beta chains were retained. Identical CDR3 proteins give one entry, which carries the most common genes and DNA. The sample data list about 59,000 distinct CDR3 sequences, and about 12% of these were observed just once. Around 11% of the sample rests with the top ten. Material for sequencing was PBMCs. These receptors originate from a woman aged 60-75 years with HTLV-1-associated myelopathy (HAM/TSP).

This clonotype was detected many times. The genes are TRBV5-1 and TRBJ2-1; D possibly uses TRBD1 or TRBD2 (5 bases each). V lost 0 bases, J lost 3 bases, and 13 bases lay in between. The CDR3 spans 16 residues. The germline V gene encodes CDR1 SGHRS and CDR2 YFSETQ. CDR3 sequence reads: CASSLGARGRYNEQFF. The CDR3 coding sequence is TGCGCCAGCAGCTTGGGAGCCCGGGGCCGCTACAATGAGCAGTTCTTC.

This clonotype was picked up many times. The chain links TRBV5-6 to TRBJ1-1, with D tentatively TRBD1 (6 bases). Looked up from germline, CDR1 is SGHDT and CDR2 is YYEEEE. This CDR3 region has 17 residues. V was clipped by 4 bases and J by 3 bases, with 22 bases between them. In nucleotides, the CDR3 is TGTGCCAGCAGCCCCCCCCCTCCTCCTTACAGGGACACTGAAGCTTTCTTT. It translates to CASSPPPPPYRDTEAFF. The full variable domain, in which reference TRBV5-6 and TRBJ1-1 provide the parts outside the CDR3, is DAGVTQSPTHLIKTRGQQVTLRCSPKSGHDTVSWYQQALGQGPQFIFQYYEEEERQRGNFPDRFSGHQFPNYSSELNVNALLLGDSALYLCASSPPPPPYRDTEAFFGQGTRLTVV.

This clonotype came up many times. The chain couples TRBV29-1 to TRBJ1-1, with TRBD1 identical over 9 bases. The CDR3 runs 12 residues. V lost 7 bases and J lost 3; bases outside the gene matches: 3. Looked up from germline, CDR1 is SQVTM and CDR2 is ANQGSEA. Here the CDR3 DNA reads TGCAGCGGTGGACAGGGGTACACTGAAGCTTTCTTT. Translated, it gives CSGGQGYTEAFF.

This clonotype was recorded many times. V is TRBV7-2 and J is TRBJ2-2, with 9 bases lining up with TRBD2. This CDR3 region has 16 residues. V lost 2 bases to trimming and J lost 7 bases; unmatched junction nucleotides: 8. Germline V CDR1 and CDR2: SGHTA, FQGNSA. CDR3 coding DNA: TGTGCCAGCAGCTTATCGGCGGGGGGGGGCAGCGGGGAGCTGTTTTTT. Its protein product is CASSLSAGGGSGELFF.

This clonotype was counted at least ten times. The V and J genes are TRBV10-1 and TRBJ2-1; TRBD2 matches 7 bases. Germline V gene lookup returns CDR1 WNHNN and CDR2 SYGVQD (reference sequence). The J segment lost 4 bases and the V segment lost 6 bases, leaving 6 bases of the junction unmatched. This CDR3 region has 14 residues. The CDR3 coding sequence is TGCGCCAGCAGCGACGGGACTACTTACAATGAGCAGTTCTTC. Its protein product is CASSDGTTYNEQFF.

There are many counts of this clonotype. The V call is TRBV6-5, the J call TRBJ2-7; TRBD2 is a possible D gene (6 bases). Germline assignment: CDR1 MNHEY and CDR2 SVGAGI. CDR3 length: 12 residues. V was shortened by 6 bases and J by 6 bases, with 12 bases between the two germline ends. CDR3 protein: CASREGLGEQYF. DNA for the CDR3: TGTGCCAGCAGAGAGGGACTCGGCGAGCAGTACTTC.

This clonotype was found many times. The chain carries TRBV5-1 and TRBJ1-1, with D perhaps TRBD1 (5 bases). This CDR3 spans 15 amino acids. CDR1 and CDR2 from the germline V gene are SGHRS and YFSETQ. V was pared by 0 bases and J by 4 bases, with 13 bases between. This CDR3 is CASSLALGRTTEAFF. CDR3 coding DNA: TGCGCCAGCAGCTTGGCCCTGGGGCGCACCACTGAAGCTTTCTTT.

This clonotype was found many times. The V gene is TRBV6-1, the J gene TRBJ2-5, with 8 positions matching TRBD1. The CDR3 consists of 15 residues. Per the germline V gene, CDR1 is MNHNS and CDR2 is SASEGT. With V trimmed by 6 bases and J by 7 bases, 13 bases remained unmatched. This chain's CDR3 is CASRANLDRVRTQYF. CDR3 DNA sequence: TGTGCCAGCAGGGCTAACTTGGACAGGGTCAGGACCCAGTACTTC.

The rearrangement links TRBV3-1 to TRBJ2-2, with 8 bases lining up with TRBD1. CDR3 length: 14 amino acids. Germline V gene data show CDR1 as LGHDT and CDR2 as YNNKEL (reference sequence). Trimming at V came to 5 bases and at J to 9 bases, leaving 8 bases not matched to a gene. The chain's CDR3 is CASSWTGWSRELFF. The DNA of the CDR3 is TGTGCCAGCAGCTGGACAGGGTGGTCCAGGGAGCTGTTTTTT.

V and J are TRBV20-1 and TRBJ1-2; D may be TRBD1 (6 bases). Trimming left V 7 bases short and J 4 bases short, with 16 bases between. Germline V gives CDR1 DFQATT, CDR2 SNEGSKA (reference sequence). This CDR3 has 13 residues. CDR3 DNA sequence: TGCAGTGTAACTACAGGGTCGGGCTATGGCTACACCTTC. Amino acid sequence: CSVTTGSGYGYTF.

The rearrangement links TRBV20-1 to TRBJ2-1, with D perhaps assigned TRBD1 or TRBD2 (6 bases each). In germline, CDR1 is DFQATT, CDR2 SNEGSKA (reference sequence). This CDR3 comprises 13 residues. V lost 6 bases, J lost 8 bases, and 17 bases lay in between. The CDR3 DNA reads as TGCAGTGCCTCGCGGTGGGGGGCCGATGAGCAGTTCTTC. Translated, it gives CSASRWGADEQFF.

This clonotype showed up many times. DNA of the CDR3: TGTGCCACCAGCACCCACGTCGGGGTGTGGGACTATGGCTACACCTTC. Translating gives CATSTHVGVWDYGYTF. The V and J genes are TRBV15 and TRBJ1-2, with D unresolved. This CDR3 spans 16 amino acids. V lost 4 bases to trimming and J lost 3 bases, with 18 bases between them. Germline V gene data show CDR1 as LNHNV and CDR2 as YYDKDF (reference sequence).

This clonotype was observed a few times. The CDR3 loop is CASSTHSGSSYNEQFF. The CDR3 coding sequence is TGTGCCAGCAGCACTCACAGCGGGAGCTCCTACAATGAGCAGTTCTTC. The rearrangement joins TRBV7-8 to TRBJ2-1; 8 nucleotides agree with TRBD2. Germline V lookup: CDR1 SGHVS, CDR2 FQNEAQ. Germline trimming cut 5 bases from V and 0 bases from J; bases unmatched to any gene: 6. The CDR3 length is 16 residues.

This clonotype occurred many times. This rearrangement joins TRBV20-1 to TRBJ2-1; 12 nucleotides align to TRBD2. Germline values: CDR1 DFQATT, CDR2 SNEGSKA (reference sequence). V lost 6 bases, J lost 4 bases, and 7 bases stayed unmatched. The CDR3 consists of 15 residues. The CDR3 nucleotides read TGCAGTGCCACTAGCGGGAGGCGACCGTACAATGAGCAGTTCTTC. Translated: CSATSGRRPYNEQFF.

This clonotype was counted ten times or more. The chain employs TRBV28 and TRBJ1-2; tentatively, D is TRBD1 (6 bases). The CDR3 has 14 amino acids. Trimming removed 6 bases at V and 5 bases at J, with 16 bases between. Germline assignment: CDR1 MDHEN and CDR2 SYDVKM. CDR3 residues: CASSFLDRPYGYTF. As DNA, the CDR3 is TGTGCCAGCAGCTTTCTGGACAGACCTTATGGCTACACCTTC.

This clonotype came up many times. This chain uses TRBV7-2 with TRBJ2-1; 9 nucleotides line up with TRBD2. V lost 5 bases to trimming and J lost 7 bases; unmatched junction nucleotides: 9. This CDR3 is 15 amino acids long. The germline CDR1 and CDR2 sequences are SGHTA and FQGNSA. The CDR3 loop reads CASSRPSGTVNEQFF. The CDR3 nucleotides read TGTGCCAGCAGCCGGCCTAGCGGGACTGTTAATGAGCAGTTCTTC. Full variable domain (outside the CDR3, taken from reference TRBV7-2 and TRBJ2-1): GAGVSQSPSNKVTEKGKDVELRCDPISGHTALYWYRQSLGQGLEFLIYFQGNSAPDKSGLPSDRFSAERTGGSVSTLTIQRTQQEDSAVYLCASSRPSGTVNEQFFGPGTRLTVL.

This clonotype has at least ten counts. This chain connects TRBV28 to TRBJ2-3; 7 bases match TRBD1. Germline V lookup: CDR1 MDHEN, CDR2 SYDVKM. V shed 7 bases and J 1 base; nucleotides not matched to a gene: 5. The CDR3 is 14 residues long. CDR3 in amino acids: CASTVTGRTDTQYF. For the CDR3, the DNA is TGTGCCAGCACGGTGACAGGGCGCACAGATACGCAGTATTTT. The variable domain in full, completed from reference TRBV28 and TRBJ2-3, reads DVKVTQSSRYLVKRTGEKVFLECVQDMDHENMFWYRQDPGLGLRLIYFSYDVKMKEKGDIPEGYSVSREKKERFSLILESASTNQTSMYLCASTVTGRTDTQYFGPGTRLTVL.

In its sample, this clonotype was seen many times. J is TRBJ1-3 and V is TRBV3-1, with D hard to call. Germline CDR1 reads LGHDT; CDR2 reads YNNKEL (reference sequence). The CDR3 has 16 amino acids. Trimming removed 0 bases from V and 3 bases from J, with 12 bases in between. CDR3 loop: CASSQDAGGGGNTIYF. CDR3 in DNA: TGTGCCAGCAGCCAAGACGCCGGAGGCGGTGGAAACACCATATATTTT.

This clonotype was seen at least ten times. The V and J genes are TRBV6-5 and TRBJ2-3; D is perhaps TRBD2 (5 bases). V lost 5 bases and J lost 5, with 8 bases in between. This CDR3 has 12 residues. Germline assignment: CDR1 MNHEY and CDR2 SVGAGI. CDR3 protein: CASSGRGDTQYF. CDR3 coding DNA: TGTGCCAGCAGTGGGAGAGGAGATACGCAGTATTTT.

This clonotype was picked up many times. The CDR3 nucleotides read TGCAGCGTTGGCCGGGCCCAAGAGACCCAGTACTTC. This codes for CSVGRAQETQYF. This rearrangement joins TRBV29-1 to TRBJ2-5; unclear D gene. The V and J ends lost 4 bases and 1 base respectively, with 7 bases between them. This CDR3 is 12 amino acids long. Germline CDR1 SQVTM, CDR2 ANQGSEA. Drawing the rest from reference TRBV29-1 and TRBJ2-5, the complete variable domain is SAVISQKPSRDICQRGTSLTIQCQVDSQVTMMFWYRQQPGQSLTLIATANQGSEATYESGFVIDKFPISRPNLTFSTLTVSNMSPEDSSIYLCSVGRAQETQYFGPGTRLLVL.

This chain uses TRBV11-2 with TRBJ2-1; D may correspond to TRBD1 or TRBD2 (6 bases each). The germline gives CDR1 SGHAT, CDR2 FQNNGV. The CDR3 sequence is 16 residues long. V was clipped by 7 bases and J by 8 bases, with 24 bases between them. The CDR3: CASNTLRGRGVHEQFF. CDR3 DNA: TGTGCCAGCAACACCCTTAGGGGAAGGGGGGTCCATGAGCAGTTCTTC.

Ten or more counts support this clonotype. The chain combines TRBV7-2 with TRBJ2-7; TRBD2 aligns across 10 bases. Germline lookup yields CDR1 SGHTA and CDR2 FQGNSA. After removal of 5 bases from V and 2 bases from J, the junction contained 9 bases not matched to a gene. The CDR3 spans 16 residues. The CDR3 here is CASSRATSGSPYEQYF. The CDR3 DNA is TGTGCCAGCAGCCGGGCGACTAGCGGGTCCCCCTACGAGCAGTACTTC. The variable domain in full, with the rest retrieved from reference TRBV7-2 and TRBJ2-7, is GAGVSQSPSNKVTEKGKDVELRCDPISGHTALYWYRQSLGQGLEFLIYFQGNSAPDKSGLPSDRFSAERTGGSVSTLTIQRTQQEDSAVYLCASSRATSGSPYEQYFGPGTRLTVT.

This clonotype was observed many times. This chain uses TRBV5-1 with TRBJ2-7; weak D call: TRBD2 (6 bases). Germline-derived CDR1 and CDR2 are SGHRS and YFSETQ. The CDR3 is made up of 13 amino acids. The V end was cut by 0 bases, the J end by 3 bases, with 7 bases between. The CDR3 nucleotides are TGCGCCAGCAGCTTGGCGCGGGACTACGAGCAGTACTTC. It translates to CASSLARDYEQYF.

This clonotype was seen repeatedly, ten times or more. The rearrangement uses TRBV20-1 and TRBJ2-5; 8 nucleotides agree with TRBD1. Germline V gene data show CDR1 as DFQATT and CDR2 as SNEGSKA (reference sequence). V lost 5 bases, J lost 4 bases, and 9 bases stayed unmatched. CDR3 length equals 14 residues. The DNA of the CDR3 is TGCAGTGCTCCCGACAGGGGTGGTGTAGAGACCCAGTACTTC. Translated: CSAPDRGGVETQYF.